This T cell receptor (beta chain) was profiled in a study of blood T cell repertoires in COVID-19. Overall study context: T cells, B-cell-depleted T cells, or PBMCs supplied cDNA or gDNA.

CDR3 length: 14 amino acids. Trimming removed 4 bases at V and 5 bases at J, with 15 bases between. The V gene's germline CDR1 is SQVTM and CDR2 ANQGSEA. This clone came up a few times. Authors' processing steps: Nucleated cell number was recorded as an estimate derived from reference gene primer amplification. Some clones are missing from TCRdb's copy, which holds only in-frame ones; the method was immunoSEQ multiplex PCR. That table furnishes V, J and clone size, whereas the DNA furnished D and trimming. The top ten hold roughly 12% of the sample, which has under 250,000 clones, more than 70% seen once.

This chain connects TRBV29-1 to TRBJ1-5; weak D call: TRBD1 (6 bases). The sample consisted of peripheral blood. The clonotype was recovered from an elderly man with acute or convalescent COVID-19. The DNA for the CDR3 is TGCAGCGTTGGGGAGGGGGGGGCCGATCAGCCCCAGCATTTT. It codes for CSVGEGGADQPQHF.